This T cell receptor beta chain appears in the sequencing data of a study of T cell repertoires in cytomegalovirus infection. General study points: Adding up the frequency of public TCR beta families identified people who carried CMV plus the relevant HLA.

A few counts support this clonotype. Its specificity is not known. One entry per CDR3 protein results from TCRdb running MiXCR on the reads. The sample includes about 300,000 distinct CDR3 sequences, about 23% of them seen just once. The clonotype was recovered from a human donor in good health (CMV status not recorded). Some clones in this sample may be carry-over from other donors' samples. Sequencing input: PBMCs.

CDR3 nucleotide sequence: TGTGCCAGTACGGAACAGGGAGGGACAGATACGCAGTATTTT. It translates to CASTEQGGTDTQYF. V is TRBV19 and J is TRBJ2-3, with D possibly being TRBD2 (7 bases). The CDR3 is 14 amino acids. V was cut by 7 bases and J by 3 bases, with 14 bases left in between. Germline CDR1 LNHDA, CDR2 SQIVND (reference sequence).